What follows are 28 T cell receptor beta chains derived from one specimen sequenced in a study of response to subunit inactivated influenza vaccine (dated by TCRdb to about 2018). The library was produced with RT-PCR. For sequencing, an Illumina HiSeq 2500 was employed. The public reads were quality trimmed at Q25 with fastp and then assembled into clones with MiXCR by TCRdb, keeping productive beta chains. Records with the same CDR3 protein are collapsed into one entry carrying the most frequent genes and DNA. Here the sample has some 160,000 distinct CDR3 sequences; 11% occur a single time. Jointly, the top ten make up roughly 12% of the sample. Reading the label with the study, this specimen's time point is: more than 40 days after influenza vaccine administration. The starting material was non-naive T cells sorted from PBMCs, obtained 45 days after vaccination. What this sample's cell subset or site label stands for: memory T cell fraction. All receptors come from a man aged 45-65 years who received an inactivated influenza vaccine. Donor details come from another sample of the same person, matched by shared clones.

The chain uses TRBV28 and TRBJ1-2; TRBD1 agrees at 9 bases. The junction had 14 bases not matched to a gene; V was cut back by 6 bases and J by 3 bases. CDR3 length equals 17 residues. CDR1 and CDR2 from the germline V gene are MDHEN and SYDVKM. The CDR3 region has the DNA TGTGCCAGCAGCCGTTGGACAGGGGAGAATATTGACTATGGCTACACCTTC. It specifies CASSRWTGENIDYGYTF.

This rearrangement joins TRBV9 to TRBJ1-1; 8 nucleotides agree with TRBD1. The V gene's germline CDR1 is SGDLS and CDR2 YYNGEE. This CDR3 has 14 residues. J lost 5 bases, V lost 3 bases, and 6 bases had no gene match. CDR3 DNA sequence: TGTGCCAGCAGCGCGGGACAGGAGAGGACTGAAGCTTTCTTT. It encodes CASSAGQERTEAFF.

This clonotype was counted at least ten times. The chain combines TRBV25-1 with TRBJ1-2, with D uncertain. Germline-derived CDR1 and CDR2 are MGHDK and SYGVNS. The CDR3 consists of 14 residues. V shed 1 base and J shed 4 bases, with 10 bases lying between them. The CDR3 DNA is TGTGCCAGCAGTGAATTGGGCGGAACCTATGGCTACACCTTC. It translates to CASSELGGTYGYTF.

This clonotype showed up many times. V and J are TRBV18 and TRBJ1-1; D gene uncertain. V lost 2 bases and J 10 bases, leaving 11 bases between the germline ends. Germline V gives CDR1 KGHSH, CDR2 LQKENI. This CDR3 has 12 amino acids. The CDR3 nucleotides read TGTGCCAGCTCACCAATTATTGGCGGAGCTTTCTTT. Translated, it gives CASSPIIGGAFF.

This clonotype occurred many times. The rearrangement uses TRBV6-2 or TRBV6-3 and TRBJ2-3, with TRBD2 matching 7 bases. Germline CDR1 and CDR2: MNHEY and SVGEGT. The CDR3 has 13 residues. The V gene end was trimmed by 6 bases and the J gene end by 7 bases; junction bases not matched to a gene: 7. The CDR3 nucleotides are TGTGCCAGCAGAATGGGAGGGCCAAATACGCAGTATTTT. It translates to CASRMGGPNTQYF.

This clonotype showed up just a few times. The CDR3: CSARDQFAGKNQPQHF. The CDR3 DNA reads TGCAGTGCTAGAGATCAGTTTGCAGGGAAAAATCAGCCCCAGCATTTT. The chain has TRBV20-1 and TRBJ1-5; D perhaps matches TRBD1 (5 bases). The CDR3 is made up of 16 amino acids. Germline-derived CDR1 and CDR2 are DFQATT and SNEGSKA (reference sequence). V was trimmed by 0 bases and J by 4 bases, leaving 16 bases between them.

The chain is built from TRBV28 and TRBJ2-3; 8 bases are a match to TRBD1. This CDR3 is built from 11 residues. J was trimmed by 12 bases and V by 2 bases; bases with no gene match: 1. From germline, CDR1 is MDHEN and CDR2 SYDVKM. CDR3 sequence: CASSLGQGQYF. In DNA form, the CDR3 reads TGTGCCAGCAGTTTAGGACAGGGCCAGTATTTT.

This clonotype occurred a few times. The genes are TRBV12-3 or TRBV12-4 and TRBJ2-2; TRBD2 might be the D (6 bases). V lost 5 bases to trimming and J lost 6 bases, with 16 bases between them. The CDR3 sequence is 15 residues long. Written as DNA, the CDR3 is TGTGCCAGCAGTCCAGCAGGGAGGCTAGCCGGGGAGCTGTTTTTT. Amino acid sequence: CASSPAGRLAGELFF.

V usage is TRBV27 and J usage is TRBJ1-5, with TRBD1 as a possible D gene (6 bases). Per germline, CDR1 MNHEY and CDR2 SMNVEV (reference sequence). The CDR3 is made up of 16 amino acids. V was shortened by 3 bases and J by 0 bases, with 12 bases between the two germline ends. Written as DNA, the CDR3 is TGTGCCAGCAGTTTGTTGGGGGCTGGTAGCAATCAGCCCCAGCATTTT. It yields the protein CASSLLGAGSNQPQHF.

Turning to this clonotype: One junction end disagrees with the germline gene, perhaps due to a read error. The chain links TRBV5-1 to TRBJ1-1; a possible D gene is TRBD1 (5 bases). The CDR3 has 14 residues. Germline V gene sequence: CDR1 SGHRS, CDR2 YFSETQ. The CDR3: CVSSSRTQNTEAFF. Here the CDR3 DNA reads TGCGTCAGCAGCTCCCGGACACAGAACACTGAAGCTTTCTTT.

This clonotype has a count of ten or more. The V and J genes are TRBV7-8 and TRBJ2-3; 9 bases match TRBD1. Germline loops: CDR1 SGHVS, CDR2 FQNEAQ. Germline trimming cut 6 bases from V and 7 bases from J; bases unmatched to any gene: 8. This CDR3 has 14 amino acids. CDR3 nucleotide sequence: TGTGCCAGCAGAAACGGGACAGGGCTGAATACGCAGTATTTT. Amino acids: CASRNGTGLNTQYF.

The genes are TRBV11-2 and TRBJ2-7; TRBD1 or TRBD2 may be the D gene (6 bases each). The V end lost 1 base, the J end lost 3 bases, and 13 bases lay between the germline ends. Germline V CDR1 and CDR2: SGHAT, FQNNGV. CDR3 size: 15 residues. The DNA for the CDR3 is TGTGCCAGCAGCTTAGCTCCGGGGGCCGACTACGAGCAGTACTTC. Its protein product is CASSLAPGADYEQYF.

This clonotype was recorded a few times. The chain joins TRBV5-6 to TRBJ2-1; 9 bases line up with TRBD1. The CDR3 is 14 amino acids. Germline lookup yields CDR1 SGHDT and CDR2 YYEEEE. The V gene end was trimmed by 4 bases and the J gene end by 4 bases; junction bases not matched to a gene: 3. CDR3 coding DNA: TGTGCCAGCAGCCTCGGACAGGGGTACAATGAGCAGTTCTTC. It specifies CASSLGQGYNEQFF. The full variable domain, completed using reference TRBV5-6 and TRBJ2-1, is DAGVTQSPTHLIKTRGQQVTLRCSPKSGHDTVSWYQQALGQGPQFIFQYYEEEERQRGNFPDRFSGHQFPNYSSELNVNALLLGDSALYLCASSLGQGYNEQFFGPGTRLTVL.

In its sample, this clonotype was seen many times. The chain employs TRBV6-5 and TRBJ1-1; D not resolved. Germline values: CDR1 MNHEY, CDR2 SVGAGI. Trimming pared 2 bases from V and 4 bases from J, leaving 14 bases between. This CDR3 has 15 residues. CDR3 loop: CASSYLSGVSTEAFF. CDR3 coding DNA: TGTGCCAGCAGTTACCTGTCGGGTGTAAGCACTGAAGCTTTCTTT.

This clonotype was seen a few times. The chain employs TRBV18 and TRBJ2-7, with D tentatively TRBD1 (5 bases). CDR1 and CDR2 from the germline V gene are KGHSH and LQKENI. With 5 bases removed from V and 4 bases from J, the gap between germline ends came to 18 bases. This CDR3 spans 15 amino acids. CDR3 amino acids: CASSIVGQTGYEQYF. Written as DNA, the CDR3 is TGTGCCAGCTCAATAGTGGGGCAGACGGGTTACGAGCAGTACTTC.

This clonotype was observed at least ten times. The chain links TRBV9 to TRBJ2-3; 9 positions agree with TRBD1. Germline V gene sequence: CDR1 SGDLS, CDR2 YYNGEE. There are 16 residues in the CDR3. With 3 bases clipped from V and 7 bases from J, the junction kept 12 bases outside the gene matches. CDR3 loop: CASSGRTGASRYTQYF. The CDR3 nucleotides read TGTGCCAGCAGCGGCCGGACAGGGGCATCCCGGTATACGCAGTATTTT.

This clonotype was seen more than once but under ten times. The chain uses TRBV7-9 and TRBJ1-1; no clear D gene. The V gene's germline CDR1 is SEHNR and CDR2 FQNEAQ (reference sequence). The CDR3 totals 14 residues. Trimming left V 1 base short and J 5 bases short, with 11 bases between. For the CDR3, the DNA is TGTGCCAGCAGCTTAGAATATGGCAGAACTGAAGCTTTCTTT. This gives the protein CASSLEYGRTEAFF. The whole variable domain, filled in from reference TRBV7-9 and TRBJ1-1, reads DTGVSQNPRHKITKRGQNVTFRCDPISEHNRLYWYRQTLGQGPEFLTYFQNEAQLEKSRLLSDRFSAERPKGSFSTLEIQRTEQGDSAMYLCASSLEYGRTEAFFGQGTRLTVV.

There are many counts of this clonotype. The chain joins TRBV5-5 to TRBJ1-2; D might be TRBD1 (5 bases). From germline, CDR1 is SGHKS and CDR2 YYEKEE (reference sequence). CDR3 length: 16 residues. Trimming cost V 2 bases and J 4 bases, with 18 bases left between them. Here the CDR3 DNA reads TGTGCCAGCAGCTTTCCAGGGAGGATAGGGAGCTATGGCTACACCTTC. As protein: CASSFPGRIGSYGYTF.

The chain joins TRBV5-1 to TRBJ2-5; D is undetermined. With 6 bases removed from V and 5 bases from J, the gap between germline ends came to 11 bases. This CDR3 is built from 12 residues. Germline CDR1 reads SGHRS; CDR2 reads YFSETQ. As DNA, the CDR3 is TGCGCCAGCAACCCAGGAGCGGAGACCCAGTACTTC. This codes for CASNPGAETQYF.

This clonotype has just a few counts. CDR3 loop: CASNDEGRTEAFF. Here the CDR3 DNA reads TGTGCCAGTAACGACGAAGGTAGGACTGAAGCTTTCTTT. The chain joins TRBV19 to TRBJ1-1; no firm D call. In germline, CDR1 is LNHDA, CDR2 SQIVND (reference sequence). This CDR3 contains 13 residues. V lost 7 bases and J lost 5, with 14 bases in between.

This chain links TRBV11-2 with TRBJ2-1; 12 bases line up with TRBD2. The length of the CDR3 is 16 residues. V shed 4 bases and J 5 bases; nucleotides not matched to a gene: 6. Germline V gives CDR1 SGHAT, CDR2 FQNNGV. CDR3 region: CASSSLAGGTNNEQFF. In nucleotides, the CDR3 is TGTGCCAGCAGCTCACTAGCGGGGGGCACAAACAATGAGCAGTTCTTC.

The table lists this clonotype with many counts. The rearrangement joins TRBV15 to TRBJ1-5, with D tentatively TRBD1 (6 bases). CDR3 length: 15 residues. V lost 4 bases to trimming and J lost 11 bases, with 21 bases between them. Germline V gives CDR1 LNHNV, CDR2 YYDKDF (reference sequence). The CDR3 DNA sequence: TGTGCCACCAGCAACACCGGGACACCGGGTTGGGCCCAGCATTTT. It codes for CATSNTGTPGWAQHF. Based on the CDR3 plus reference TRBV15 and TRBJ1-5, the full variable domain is DAMVIQNPRYQVTQFGKPVTLSCSQTLNHNVMYWYQQKSSQAPKLLFHYYDKDFNNEADTPDNFQSRRPNTSFCFLDIRSPGLGDTAMYLCATSNTGTPGWAQHFGDGTRLSIL.

The CDR3 nucleotides are TGTGCCAGCAGCTCACCCGGGACAGCCTACACCGGGGAGCTGTTTTTT. As protein: CASSSPGTAYTGELFF. This chain joins TRBV7-9 and TRBJ2-2, with 7 bases fitting TRBD1. CDR3 size: 16 residues. Germline-derived CDR1 and CDR2 are SEHNR and FQNEAQ (reference sequence). With 4 bases clipped from V and 3 bases from J, the junction kept 8 bases outside the gene matches.

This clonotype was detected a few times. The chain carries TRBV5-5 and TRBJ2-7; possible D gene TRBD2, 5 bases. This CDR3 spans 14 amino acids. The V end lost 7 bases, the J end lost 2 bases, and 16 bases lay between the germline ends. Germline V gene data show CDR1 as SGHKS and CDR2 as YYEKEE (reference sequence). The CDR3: CASLLGEGTYEQYF. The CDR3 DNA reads TGTGCCAGCCTCTTGGGAGAGGGAACCTACGAGCAGTACTTC.

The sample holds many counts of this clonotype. The DNA for the CDR3 is TGTGCCAGCAGCTCCACAGGGAAATACTATGGCTACACCTTC. Translated: CASSSTGKYYGYTF. The chain combines TRBV7-2 with TRBJ1-2; a weak D match, TRBD1 (6 bases). Germline V CDR1 and CDR2: SGHTA, FQGNSA. There are 14 residues in the CDR3. V gave up 4 bases and J gave up 3 bases, with 12 bases separating them.

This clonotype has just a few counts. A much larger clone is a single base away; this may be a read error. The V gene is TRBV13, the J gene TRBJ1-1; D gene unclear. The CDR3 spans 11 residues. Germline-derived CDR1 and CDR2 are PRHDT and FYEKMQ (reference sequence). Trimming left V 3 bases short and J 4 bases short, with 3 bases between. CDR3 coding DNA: TGTGCCAGCAGCTTCAGCACTGAAGCTTTCTTT. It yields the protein CASSFSTEAFF.

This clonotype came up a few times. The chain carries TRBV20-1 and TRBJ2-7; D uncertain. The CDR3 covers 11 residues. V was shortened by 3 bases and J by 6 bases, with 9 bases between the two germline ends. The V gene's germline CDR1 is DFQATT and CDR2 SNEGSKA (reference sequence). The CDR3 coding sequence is TGCAGTGCTAGCCCTATGTCCGAGCAGTACTTC. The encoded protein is CSASPMSEQYF.

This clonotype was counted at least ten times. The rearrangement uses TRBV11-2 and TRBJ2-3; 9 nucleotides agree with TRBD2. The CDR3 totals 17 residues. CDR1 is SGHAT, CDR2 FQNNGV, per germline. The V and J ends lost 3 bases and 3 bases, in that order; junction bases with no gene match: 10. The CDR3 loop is CASSFPMVAGVTDTQYF. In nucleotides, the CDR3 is TGTGCCAGCAGCTTCCCCATGGTAGCGGGGGTAACAGATACGCAGTATTTT.